Listed here are 15 T cell receptor beta chains from one sample, sequenced in a study of T-cell memory formation after mild COVID-19. TCRdb analysed the 5' RACE reads with MiXCR anew, one entry per CDR3 protein. The table has about 430,000 distinct CDR3 sequences, 20% to 30% seen once. Sequenced input: PBMCs or a T cell subset sorted from them (not recorded which). These receptors were collected from an adult woman who had mild COVID-19 (a few samples of this study predate the infection). Cell type and time point are not known.

The chain links TRBV30 to TRBJ2-7; no clear D gene. CDR3 length: 12 residues. The V end was cut by 2 bases, the J end by 2 bases, with 7 bases between. Germline CDR1 is GTSNPN and CDR2 is SVGIG (reference sequence). The CDR3 DNA is TGTGCCTGGAGTAGGCAGGCCTACGAGCAGTACTTC. This codes for CAWSRQAYEQYF.

The chain combines TRBV6-2 or TRBV6-3 with TRBJ2-1; 11 bases fit TRBD2. Germline loops: CDR1 MNHEY, CDR2 SVGEGT. The CDR3 loop spans 16 amino acids. V gave up 2 bases and J gave up 8 bases; unmatched junction bases: 8. DNA for the CDR3: TGTGCCAGCAGTTACAGGGGACTAGCGGCGATCGATGAGCAGTTCTTC. Its translation is CASSYRGLAAIDEQFF.

This clonotype was detected only a few times. The chain combines TRBV4-3 with TRBJ1-5, with 8 bases that match TRBD1. With 0 bases clipped from V and 6 bases from J, the junction kept 10 bases outside the gene matches. Germline loops: CDR1 LGHNA, CDR2 YSLEER. The CDR3 has 17 residues. The CDR3: CASSQDYAGGASQPQHF. The CDR3 DNA sequence: TGCGCCAGCAGCCAAGATTATGCAGGGGGCGCGAGTCAGCCCCAGCATTTT.

This clonotype has only a few counts. This chain links TRBV29-1 with TRBJ1-4, with 8 bases lining up with TRBD1. V lost 2 bases to trimming and J lost 7 bases; unmatched junction nucleotides: 9. The CDR3 covers 15 residues. In germline, CDR1 is SQVTM, CDR2 ANQGSEA. The CDR3 sequence: CSVEFIGQGPEKLFF. The CDR3 coding sequence is TGCAGCGTTGAATTTATTGGACAGGGCCCTGAAAAACTGTTTTTT.

The V and J genes are TRBV3-1 and TRBJ2-3, with D perhaps TRBD2 (6 bases). V dropped 0 bases and J dropped 2 bases, with 15 bases sitting between them. This CDR3 comprises 17 residues. Per germline, CDR1 LGHDT and CDR2 YNNKEL (reference sequence). CDR3 protein: CASSQDGAGTSTDTQYF. The CDR3 DNA sequence: TGTGCCAGCAGCCAAGATGGGGCGGGGACCTCCACAGATACGCAGTATTTT.

This chain connects TRBV20-1 to TRBJ2-1; TRBD2 agrees at 12 bases. The CDR3 is 18 amino acids. The germline CDR1 and CDR2 sequences are DFQATT and SNEGSKA (reference sequence). J lost 1 base, V lost 3 bases, and 10 bases had no gene match. The DNA for the CDR3 is TGCAGTGCTAGTGGTGGGACTAGCGGGTCCGTTTCCTACAATGAGCAGTTCTTC. Its protein is CSASGGTSGSVSYNEQFF.

V usage is TRBV7-9 and J usage is TRBJ2-7; 8 bases fit TRBD1. CDR1 is SEHNR, CDR2 FQNEAQ, per germline (reference sequence). CDR3 length: 19 residues. The V and J ends lost 4 bases and 4 bases, in that order; junction bases with no gene match: 21. CDR3 loop: CASSSPTGVLQGRLYEQYF. The CDR3 DNA reads TGTGCCAGCAGCTCCCCGACAGGGGTTCTACAAGGGAGGCTTTACGAGCAGTACTTC.

The chain recombines TRBV4-3 with TRBJ1-1; D possibly corresponds to TRBD1 (5 bases). Trimming pared 1 base from V and 2 bases from J, leaving 11 bases between. The CDR3 sequence is 15 residues long. Germline V CDR1 and CDR2: LGHNA, YSLEER. In DNA form, the CDR3 reads TGCGCCAGCAGCCAAGGGAGACAGATAAACACTGAAGCTTTCTTT. Translating it yields CASSQGRQINTEAFF.

The gene calls are TRBV7-9 and TRBJ2-1, with D maybe TRBD2 (5 bases). The CDR3 runs to 16 residues. V was shortened by 5 bases and J by 0 bases, with 14 bases between the two germline ends. Germline V CDR1 and CDR2: SEHNR, FQNEAQ (reference sequence). CDR3 sequence (DNA): TGTGCCAGCAGCCCTAAGCCAGCGGACTCCTACAATGAGCAGTTCTTC. Protein: CASSPKPADSYNEQFF.

Ten or more counts support this clonotype. The J gene is TRBJ2-2, the V gene TRBV5-1; D possibly corresponds to TRBD2 (5 bases). Deletions cut 3 bases from V and 2 bases from J, with 5 bases between. The CDR3 is 13 residues long. Germline loops: CDR1 SGHRS, CDR2 YFSETQ. The CDR3 reads CASSSGNTGELFF. CDR3 bases: TGCGCCAGCAGCTCGGGAAACACCGGGGAGCTGTTTTTT.

The chain recombines TRBV21-1 with TRBJ2-7; the D segment call TRBD1 is taken from the table without a DNA check. TRBV21-1 is a documented pseudogene. The CDR3 length is 16 residues. CDR3 in amino acids: CASSKPRPSWVLEQYF. The CDR3 DNA sequence: TGTGCCAGCAGCAAGCCCCGCCCTAGTTGGGTCCTCGAGCAGTACTTC.

This clonotype was counted a few times. The rearrangement uses TRBV20-1 and TRBJ2-2; weak D call: TRBD2 (5 bases). This CDR3 has 14 residues. Germline values: CDR1 DFQATT, CDR2 SNEGSKA (reference sequence). The CDR3 nucleotides read TGCACCGCACTAGATCGCCGGAACACCGGGGAGCTGTTTTTT. Protein product: CTALDRRNTGELFF.

This chain joins TRBV27 and TRBJ2-7, with D possibly being TRBD2 (5 bases). Trimming stripped 5 bases from V and 3 bases from J, with 11 bases between. CDR1 is MNHEY and CDR2 is SMNVEV in the germline V gene (reference sequence). This CDR3 has 13 residues. CDR3 region: CASSVGVYYEQYF. For the CDR3, the DNA is TGTGCCAGCAGTGTCGGGGTTTACTACGAGCAGTACTTC.

This clonotype was found a few times. The rearrangement links TRBV20-1 to TRBJ2-6, with unresolved D. Germline-derived CDR1 and CDR2 are DFQATT and SNEGSKA (reference sequence). V dropped 3 bases and J dropped 3 bases, with 6 bases sitting between them. The CDR3 totals 13 residues. CDR3 loop: CSARGNGANVLTF. The CDR3 region has the DNA TGCAGTGCTAGGGGAAATGGGGCCAACGTCCTGACTTTC.

This sequence joins TRBV7-9 and TRBJ1-4; 11 bases are a match to TRBD1. Germline CDR1 is SEHNR and CDR2 is FQNEAQ (reference sequence). V lost 1 base to trimming and J lost 15 bases; unmatched junction nucleotides: 7. This CDR3 comprises 14 residues. This CDR3 is CASSLVGTGGLMFF. The CDR3 DNA reads as TGTGCCAGCAGCTTAGTCGGGACAGGGGGATTAATGTTTTTT.